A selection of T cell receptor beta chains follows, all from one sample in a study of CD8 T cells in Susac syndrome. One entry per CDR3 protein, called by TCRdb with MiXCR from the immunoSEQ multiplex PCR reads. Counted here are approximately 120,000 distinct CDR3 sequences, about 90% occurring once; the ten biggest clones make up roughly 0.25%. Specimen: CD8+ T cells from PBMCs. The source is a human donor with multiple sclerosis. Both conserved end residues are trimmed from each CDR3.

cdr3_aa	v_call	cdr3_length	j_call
ASSMSTGGQY	TRBV19	10	TRBJ2-7
ASSLKSEVDTQY	TRBV7-9	12	TRBJ2-3
ASSLMGADTEAF	TRBV5-4	12	TRBJ1-1
ASSGNYSGVRQY	TRBV5-4	12	TRBJ2-7
ASSPPWRNTDTQY	TRBV18	13	TRBJ2-3
AWSVNSGNYNEQF	TRBV30	13	TRBJ2-1
ASSLKRGFYEQY	TRBV27	12	TRBJ2-7
ASSYPMGQGVI	TRBV6-2/TRBV6-3	11	TRBJ2-1
ASSFQDYEQY	TRBV5-6	10	TRBJ2-7
ASSLGDPHSGNTIY	TRBV27	14	TRBJ1-3
ASSQSGSTDTQY	TRBV4-1	12	TRBJ2-3